The TCR beta chain under discussion was sequenced for a study of metastatic and nonmetastatic thyroid tumors (dated by TCRdb to 2020 to 2021). Study-level background: The researchers compared repertoires between peripheral blood samples and tumor or nodule tissue samples from patients with malignant or benign thyroid disease. What the work shows at the level of the full study, not this receptor alone: TCR beta diversity was reported as significantly higher in malignant tumors than in benign nodules, in both blood and tumor samples.

No patient had received any treatment before thyroid surgery. Using T-cell receptor beta sequencing, the study looked back at clinical samples from patients collected from the early 2010s to the late 2010s. The method was PCR. These reads were obtained on an Illumina HiSeq 4000. High-throughput sequencing was used to profile the CDR3 region of the TCR beta-chain in every patient. On the study's bioinformatics: The researchers built a classifier to tell apart papillary thyroid cancer patients with distant metastasis, based on CDR3 differences among clinicopathological groups. The Shannon index was used to assess repertoire diversity, and the Morisita-Horn index was used to assess tumor-blood repertoire similarity. The public reads were reanalyzed by TCRdb: fastp trimming at Q25, MiXCR alignment, in-frame beta chains only. The V and J calls were determined by TCRdb, not by the authors. Recorded for this sample are around 34,000 clones; less than 20% of them occurred a single time. The ten biggest clones cover almost 3.5% of the sample.

At the junction V is shortened by 6 bases and J by 1 base, with 12 bases in between. The germline V gene provides CDR1 MNHNS and CDR2 SASEGT. The CDR3 covers 14 residues, taking in both the cysteine and the phenylalanine. Kept here is only the CDR3 DNA, which spans 42 bases and is read in frame from base 1. The table lists this clone with many counts. The antigen it binds to is not known. No base quality values were provided; no much bigger clone lies one nucleotide off. Sequenced: blood. This TCR was sampled from a female donor with papillary thyroid cancer or a benign thyroid nodule (not recorded which). Some clones in this sample may be carry-over from other donors' samples. The rearranged chain carries TRBV6-1 and TRBJ1-1; a confident D gene designation cannot be given. CDR3 region: CASSLRPGNTEAFF. The DNA reads TGTGCCAGCAGCCTACGACCGGGGAACACTGAAGCTTTCTTT.